Listed below are T cell receptor beta chains from one sample, sequenced in a study of blood T cell repertoires in COVID-19. Measured with immunoSEQ multiplex PCR; TCRdb has only the in-frame clones, and not every one. This sample carries 80,000 to 95,000 clones, roughly 75% of them seen once, and the ten largest clones take roughly 4.2%. The specimen sequenced was peripheral blood. Receptor source: a woman aged 45 to 65 with acute or convalescent COVID-19. The CDR3 runs from the conserved cysteine through the conserved F or W. Fields, in order: D gene, J gene, V gene, clone size, CDR3 DNA, CDR3 protein. D genes are given only for firm matches. Not all rows give a size; the values are once, few, many and, for expanded clones, a class.

D: NA; J: TRBJ1-2; V: TRBV6-1; size: once; DNA: TGTGCCAGCAGTGAAGTTCAGACTGGCGATGGCTACACCTTC; CDR3: CASSEVQTGDGYTF
D: NA; J: TRBJ1-1; V: TRBV7-9; size: once; DNA: TGTGCCAGCAGCTTAGCAGGGACTGGAGACACTGAAGCTTTCTTT; CDR3: CASSLAGTGDTEAFF
D: TRBD1; J: TRBJ2-2; V: TRBV19; size: NA; DNA: TGTGCCAGTAGTATCCGGACAGGTGTCACCGGGGAGCTGTTTTTT; CDR3: CASSIRTGVTGELFF
D: NA; J: TRBJ1-6; V: TRBV19; size: few; DNA: TGTGCCAGTAGTATCCAGGACAAGGGAACTAATTCACCCCTCCACTTT; CDR3: CASSIQDKGTNSPLHF
D: NA; J: TRBJ1-1; V: TRBV2; size: NA; DNA: TGTGCCAGCAGACTCGGACAAACTGAAGCTTTCTTT; CDR3: CASRLGQTEAFF
D: NA; J: TRBJ1-6; V: TRBV7-9; size: few; DNA: TGTGCCAGCAGTCATACCTCCCCGGGGTCACCCCTCCACTTT; CDR3: CASSHTSPGSPLHF
D: NA; J: TRBJ1-3; V: TRBV5-4; size: NA; DNA: TGTGCCAGCAGCTTGGGGGCGAGAAACACCATATATTTT; CDR3: CASSLGARNTIYF
D: TRBD2; J: TRBJ2-7; V: TRBV6-2/TRBV6-3; size: NA; DNA: TGTGCCAGCAGTTTCTCATCTCTAGCGGGGCCTCCCTACGAGCAGTACTTC; CDR3: CASSFSSLAGPPYEQYF
D: TRBD1; J: TRBJ1-2; V: TRBV10-3; size: NA; DNA: TGTGCCATCGGACAGGGGGACGGTGGCTACACCTTC; CDR3: CAIGQGDGGYTF
D: TRBD1; J: TRBJ1-1; V: TRBV28; size: NA; DNA: TGTGCCATCCTGACAGGGGCCATGAACACTGAAGCTTTCTTT; CDR3: CAILTGAMNTEAFF
D: TRBD1; J: TRBJ1-5; V: TRBV7-2; size: NA; DNA: TGTGCCAGCGGCGGAGCCCTGGGGGACAGGGGCAGCAATCAGCCCCAGCATTTT; CDR3: CASGGALGDRGSNQPQHF
D: NA; J: TRBJ1-2; V: TRBV3-1/TRBV3-2; size: NA; DNA: TGTGCCAGCAGCCAATACTTGAGAAGTTCAAACTATGGCTACACCTTC; CDR3: CASSQYLRSSNYGYTF
D: TRBD1; J: TRBJ1-2; V: TRBV6-5; size: once; DNA: TGTGCCAGCAGTTACTCGGGGACAGACTATGGCTACACCTTC; CDR3: CASSYSGTDYGYTF
D: TRBD1; J: TRBJ1-1; V: TRBV6-6; size: once; DNA: TGTGCCAGCAGCACGACAGGGGCGAGCACTGAAGCTTTCTTT; CDR3: CASSTTGASTEAFF
D: NA; J: TRBJ1-1; V: TRBV2; size: NA; DNA: TGTGCCAGCAGTGAACGGACGGGGGGGAACACTGAAGCTTTCTTT; CDR3: CASSERTGGNTEAFF
D: NA; J: TRBJ2-1; V: TRBV4-3; size: NA; DNA: TGCGCCAGCAGCCAAGGATTGGACTTGTACAATGAGCAGTTCTTC; CDR3: CASSQGLDLYNEQFF
D: NA; J: TRBJ1-1; V: TRBV29-1; size: NA; DNA: TGCAGCGTTGGAGGGCTCGGGAACACTGAAGCTTTCTTT; CDR3: CSVGGLGNTEAFF
D: NA; J: TRBJ2-7; V: TRBV5-4; size: few; DNA: TGTGCCAGCAGTCTCCCAGGGGCCGCCAGCTCCTACGAGCAGTACTTC; CDR3: CASSLPGAASSYEQYF